The 30 T cell receptor beta chains in this list originate from one sample, sequenced in a study of shared clonotypes between healthy human individuals. Assay: immunoSEQ multiplex PCR; the TCRdb copy retains only in-frame clones and omits some. The sample includes more than 2,000,000 clones, 90% to 95% of them seen just once. Sequenced: naive CD4+ T cells sorted from blood. The subset denotes: CD45RA+ positively selected. Receptor source: a man between 18 and 35 years old in good health.

This chain connects TRBV6-6 to TRBJ2-7; TRBD2 matches 7 bases. CDR1 and CDR2 (germline): MNHNY, SVGAGI (reference sequence). The CDR3 loop spans 15 amino acids. Trimming cost V 2 bases and J 0 bases; bases outside gene matches: 4. CDR3: CASSYRGGDSYEQYF. The CDR3 DNA reads TGTGCCAGCAGTTACCGTGGGGGGGACTCCTACGAGCAGTACTTC.

This CDR3 reads CASSNGGEGYGYTF. CDR3 DNA: TGTGCCAGTAGTAATGGGGGCGAGGGGTATGGCTACACCTTC. The chain is built from TRBV19 and TRBJ1-2; D perhaps matches TRBD1 (6 bases). In germline, CDR1 is LNHDA, CDR2 SQIVND (reference sequence). Trimming took 4 bases from V and 5 from J, leaving 14 bases between them. The CDR3 sequence is 14 residues long.

The chain carries TRBV5-4 and TRBJ2-5; the D gene could be TRBD1 or TRBD2 (6 bases each). Germline loops: CDR1 SGHNT, CDR2 YYREEE (reference sequence). V was cut by 2 bases and J by 1 base, with 18 bases left in between. The CDR3 is 17 residues long. The CDR3 reads CASSLMGRGAPQETQYF. The CDR3, as DNA: TGTGCCAGCAGCTTAATGGGAAGGGGGGCCCCCCAAGAGACCCAGTACTTC. The variable domain in full, with the rest retrieved from reference TRBV5-4 and TRBJ2-5, is ETGVTQSPTHLIKTRGQQVTLRCSSQSGHNTVSWYQQALGQGPQFIFQYYREEENGRGNFPPRFSGLQFPNYSSELNVNALELDDSALYLCASSLMGRGAPQETQYFGPGTRLLVL.

The chain has TRBV10-1 and TRBJ2-1; TRBD2 agrees at 9 bases. V shed 5 bases, J shed 4 bases, and the junction held 6 bases outside the gene matches. Germline V gene data show CDR1 as WNHNN and CDR2 as SYGVQD (reference sequence). The CDR3 sequence is 15 residues long. In nucleotides, the CDR3 is TGCGCCAGCAGTCTGCTTGCGGGAGGGTACAATGAGCAGTTCTTC. This encodes CASSLLAGGYNEQFF.

A single count supports this clone. V and J are TRBV4-1 and TRBJ2-4; D gene ambiguous. The CDR3 contains 16 residues. Germline loops: CDR1 MGHRA, CDR2 YSYEKL. V lost 1 base, J lost 0 bases, and 10 bases lay in between. The CDR3 coding sequence is TGCGCCAGCAGCCAAGGGCGAGACCTAGCCAAAAACATTCAGTACTTC. Its translation is CASSQGRDLAKNIQYF.

The CDR3 sequence is CASSPIAGGRYEQYF. The DNA of the CDR3 is TGTGCCAGCTCACCCATAGCGGGAGGGCGTTACGAGCAGTACTTC. The rearrangement joins TRBV18 to TRBJ2-7, with 11 positions matching TRBD2. This CDR3 has 15 amino acids. The ends lost 3 bases at V and 4 bases at J; junction bases unmatched: 5. CDR1 is KGHSH and CDR2 is LQKENI in the germline V gene.

The chain couples TRBV7-9 to TRBJ1-4, with no clear D. Trimming shortened V by 4 bases and J by 8 bases, and 11 bases separated the two germline ends. The CDR3 consists of 13 residues. CDR1 and CDR2 (germline): SEHNR, FQNEAQ (reference sequence). The CDR3 here is CASSSVGYEKLFF. The CDR3, as DNA: TGTGCCAGCAGCTCGGTTGGGTACGAAAAACTGTTTTTT. Combining the CDR3 with reference TRBV7-9 and TRBJ1-4 gives the whole variable domain DTGVSQNPRHKITKRGQNVTFRCDPISEHNRLYWYRQTLGQGPEFLTYFQNEAQLEKSRLLSDRFSAERPKGSFSTLEIQRTEQGDSAMYLCASSSVGYEKLFFGSGTQLSVL.

This chain connects TRBV6-7 to TRBJ2-7; 10 bases line up with TRBD1. TRBV6-7 belongs to the ORF category, with a function that is uncertain. J gave up 2 bases and V 10 bases, and 2 bases lay outside the gene matches. This CDR3 region has 12 residues. The CDR3 DNA reads TGTGCCAATGGACAGGGGGCCTACGAGCAGTACTTC. This translates into CANGQGAYEQYF.

J is TRBJ2-3 and V is TRBV30; perhaps TRBD1 as D (5 bases). The CDR3 spans 14 residues. V lost 0 bases and J lost 4, with 11 bases in between. Germline assignment: CDR1 GTSNPN and CDR2 SVGIG (reference sequence). DNA for the CDR3: TGTGCCTGGAGTGTGAAAGGGGCTGCAGATACGCAGTATTTT. Translating it yields CAWSVKGAADTQYF.

The rearrangement joins TRBV6-5 to TRBJ2-7, with D possibly matching TRBD2 (5 bases). V was pared by 2 bases and J by 3 bases, with 11 bases between. Germline V lookup: CDR1 MNHEY, CDR2 SVGAGI. The CDR3 is made up of 14 amino acids. The CDR3 DNA follows: TGTGCCAGCAGTTACCGTCGGGATCTCTACGAGCAGTACTTC. This translates into CASSYRRDLYEQYF.

This sequence joins TRBV2 and TRBJ1-5, with D maybe TRBD1 (5 bases). V was clipped by 8 bases and J by 2 bases, with 16 bases between them. Germline values: CDR1 SNHLY, CDR2 FYNNEI. CDR3 size: 15 residues. CDR3 bases: TGTGCCAGCCGCAGGGATGGGTTGGGCAATCAGCCCCAGCATTTT. It codes for CASRRDGLGNQPQHF.

In its sample, this clone was seen once. The chain joins TRBV28 to TRBJ2-2; 11 positions agree with TRBD2. The CDR3 covers 16 residues. J lost 4 bases, V lost 5 bases, and 6 bases had no gene match. Germline V lookup: CDR1 MDHEN, CDR2 SYDVKM. This CDR3 is CASSTPGLAATGELFF. CDR3 nucleotides: TGTGCCAGCAGTACCCCGGGACTAGCGGCCACCGGGGAGCTGTTTTTT.

This clone appeared a single time. The gene calls are TRBV7-6 and TRBJ2-6; maybe TRBD1 (6 bases). Germline assignment: CDR1 SGHVS and CDR2 FNYEAQ. The CDR3 extends over 16 amino acids. The V gene lost 1 base and the J gene lost 4 bases, with 11 bases spanning the gap. DNA of the CDR3: TGTGCCAGCAGCTTAGTGGGGGCTGCAGGGGCCAACGTCCTGACTTTC. Protein: CASSLVGAAGANVLTF.

The chain recombines TRBV5-1 with TRBJ2-2; no clear D gene. V was pared by 8 bases and J by 8 bases, with 13 bases between. Germline-derived CDR1 and CDR2 are SGHRS and YFSETQ. This CDR3 is built from 12 residues. The CDR3 coding sequence is TGCGCCAGAGGACGTCCGGAGGGGGAGCTGTTTTTT. This encodes CARGRPEGELFF.

This clone appeared a few times. V is TRBV18 and J is TRBJ1-1, with D unresolved. Per the germline V gene, CDR1 is KGHSH and CDR2 is LQKENI. Trimming shortened V by 0 bases and J by 4 bases, and 9 bases separated the two germline ends. There are 14 residues in the CDR3. In DNA, the CDR3 is TGTGCCAGCTCACCACCGGGCAAGGGCACTGAAGCTTTCTTT. Amino acid sequence: CASSPPGKGTEAFF.

The genes are TRBV28 and TRBJ2-3; D is unresolved. CDR3 length equals 11 residues. V was clipped by 9 bases and J by 8 bases, with 12 bases between them. CDR1 MDHEN and CDR2 SYDVKM come from the germline V gene. The CDR3 spells CASGSERTQYF. CDR3 coding DNA: TGTGCCAGTGGGTCGGAGCGTACGCAGTATTTT.

In the case of this clone: The same CDR3 is also encoded by other DNA sequences in this sample. The chain joins TRBV5-1 to TRBJ1-4; 8 positions agree with TRBD1. Per germline, CDR1 SGHRS and CDR2 YFSETQ. This CDR3 has 14 amino acids. Germline trimming cut 4 bases from V and 8 bases from J; bases unmatched to any gene: 7. CDR3 protein: CASSPGQGNEKLFF. The DNA for the CDR3 is TGCGCCAGCAGCCCAGGACAGGGAAACGAAAAACTGTTTTTT.

This chain connects TRBV5-1 to TRBJ2-1; TRBD1 matches 9 bases. The CDR3 totals 14 residues. The V gene end was trimmed by 6 bases and the J gene end by 4 bases; junction bases not matched to a gene: 5. Germline CDR1 is SGHRS and CDR2 is YFSETQ. CDR3 coding DNA: TGCGCCAGCAACGGACAGGGGTGGTACAATGAGCAGTTCTTC. This gives the protein CASNGQGWYNEQFF.

The gene calls are TRBV6-1 and TRBJ2-5, with D perhaps matching TRBD1 (5 bases). The end of the DNA aligns better with TRBJ2-7, so the J call may be wrong. Germline V gives CDR1 MNHNS, CDR2 SASEGT. This CDR3 comprises 11 residues. The CDR3 spells CASRQGLEQYF. DNA for the CDR3: TGTGCCAGCAGGCAGGGCCTCGAGCAGTACTTC.

The V and J genes are TRBV4-3 and TRBJ2-5; 9 bases map to TRBD2. The assigned J gene may be wrong: the sequence end matches TRBJ2-7 better. The CDR3 runs 17 residues. In germline, CDR1 is LGHNA, CDR2 YSLEER. The CDR3 DNA follows: TGCGCCAGCACCTTTTACCACGTGGGCGGGGGGGTCTACGAGCAGTACTTC. Translating it yields CASTFYHVGGGVYEQYF.

The chain links TRBV5-6 to TRBJ2-1, with 9 bases identical to TRBD2. Unmatched junction bases numbered 17, after V lost 3 bases and J lost 4 bases. The length of the CDR3 is 19 residues. From germline, CDR1 is SGHDT and CDR2 YYEEEE. The CDR3, as DNA: TGTGCCAGCAGCTCCTTCCGACCTATAGCGGGGGTCTTTTACAATGAGCAGTTCTTC. It translates to CASSSFRPIAGVFYNEQFF.

The chain combines TRBV6-1 with TRBJ1-5, with D hard to call. CDR1 is MNHNS, CDR2 SASEGT, per germline. CDR3 length: 12 residues. Trimming shortened V by 7 bases and J by 7 bases, and 11 bases separated the two germline ends. CDR3: CASKASEQPQHF. CDR3 bases: TGTGCCAGCAAGGCGAGTGAGCAGCCCCAGCATTTT.

As for this clone: Other DNA sequences in the same sample also yield this CDR3. In DNA form, the CDR3 reads TGTGCCAGCAGCGTATTTATAGCGGGAGGCACAGATACGCAGTATTTT. It encodes CASSVFIAGGTDTQYF. The chain employs TRBV9 and TRBJ2-3, with 9 bases fitting TRBD2. There are 16 residues in the CDR3. Germline-derived CDR1 and CDR2 are SGDLS and YYNGEE. The V segment lost 1 base and the J segment 1 base; nucleotides outside the gene matches: 4.

V gene TRBV28 combines with J gene TRBJ1-4; 7 bases are a match to TRBD1. Germline-derived CDR1 and CDR2 are MDHEN and SYDVKM. This CDR3 has 15 amino acids. Unmatched junction bases numbered 15, after V lost 9 bases and J lost 8 bases. CDR3 loop: CASQGGSGGFEKLFF. The CDR3 nucleotides are TGTGCCAGTCAAGGGGGTTCAGGGGGGTTCGAAAAACTGTTTTTT.

The V and J genes are TRBV2 and TRBJ2-1; D may correspond to TRBD1 or TRBD2 (6 bases each). The CDR3 contains 14 residues. Between the trimmed V and J ends, which lost 7 bases and 3 bases, there was a span of 13 bases. Germline loops: CDR1 SNHLY, CDR2 FYNNEI. CDR3 sequence: CASKSGANYNEQFF. The CDR3 nucleotides are TGTGCCAGCAAGTCGGGGGCAAACTACAATGAGCAGTTCTTC. Using reference TRBV2 and TRBJ2-1 for the parts outside the CDR3, the full variable domain is EPEVTQTPSHQVTQMGQEVILRCVPISNHLYFYWYRQILGQKVEFLVSFYNNEISEKSEIFDDQFSVERPDGSNFTLKIRSTKLEDSAMYFCASKSGANYNEQFFGPGTRLTVL.

The CDR3 DNA reads TGTGCCAGCAGTGATTTGGTAGCGGGAGTAAATGAGCAGTTCTTC. It codes for CASSDLVAGVNEQFF. The chain recombines TRBV6-4 with TRBJ2-1, with TRBD2 matching 9 bases. The trim removed 3 bases at V and 7 bases at J, leaving 7 bases unmatched. Germline CDR1 MRHNA, CDR2 SNTAGT. This CDR3 contains 15 residues.

The genes are TRBV15 and TRBJ2-7; 9 nucleotides align to TRBD2. The V segment lost 0 bases and the J segment 3 bases; nucleotides outside the gene matches: 3. The CDR3 length is 15 residues. The V gene's germline CDR1 is LNHNV and CDR2 YYDKDF (reference sequence). CDR3 sequence: CATSRDGTSSYEQYF. The DNA of the CDR3 is TGTGCCACCAGCAGAGATGGGACTAGCAGCTACGAGCAGTACTTC.

About this clone itself: Other DNA sequences in the same sample also yield this CDR3. This chain uses TRBV7-9 with TRBJ2-3; no reliable D call. Germline V gene data show CDR1 as SEHNR and CDR2 as FQNEAQ (reference sequence). V was trimmed by 2 bases and J by 4 bases, leaving 4 bases between them. The CDR3 sequence is 12 residues long. The CDR3 loop is CASSLLADTQYF. CDR3 DNA sequence: TGTGCCAGCAGCTTATTGGCAGATACGCAGTATTTT.

CDR3 nucleotides: TGTGCCAGCAGACCCGGGACAGGGAATTCACCCCTCCACTTT. This translates into CASRPGTGNSPLHF. The rearrangement uses TRBV6-5 and TRBJ1-6; 9 bases match TRBD1. The CDR3 contains 14 residues. Germline V gene sequence: CDR1 MNHEY, CDR2 SVGAGI. The V segment lost 6 bases and the J segment 7 bases; nucleotides outside the gene matches: 4.

The rearrangement joins TRBV5-4 to TRBJ2-7; 8 bases fit TRBD2. The CDR3 length is 16 residues. Germline trimming cut 4 bases from V and 6 bases from J; bases unmatched to any gene: 15. The germline V gene has CDR1 SGHNT and CDR2 YYREEE (reference sequence). CDR3 DNA sequence: TGTGCCAGCAGCCTGGGTGGAGCGGGGGCCACCTCCGAGCAGTACTTC. This codes for CASSLGGAGATSEQYF. Supplemented by reference TRBV5-4 and TRBJ2-7, the full variable domain reads ETGVTQSPTHLIKTRGQQVTLRCSSQSGHNTVSWYQQALGQGPQFIFQYYREEENGRGNFPPRFSGLQFPNYSSELNVNALELDDSALYLCASSLGGAGATSEQYFGPGTRLTVT.